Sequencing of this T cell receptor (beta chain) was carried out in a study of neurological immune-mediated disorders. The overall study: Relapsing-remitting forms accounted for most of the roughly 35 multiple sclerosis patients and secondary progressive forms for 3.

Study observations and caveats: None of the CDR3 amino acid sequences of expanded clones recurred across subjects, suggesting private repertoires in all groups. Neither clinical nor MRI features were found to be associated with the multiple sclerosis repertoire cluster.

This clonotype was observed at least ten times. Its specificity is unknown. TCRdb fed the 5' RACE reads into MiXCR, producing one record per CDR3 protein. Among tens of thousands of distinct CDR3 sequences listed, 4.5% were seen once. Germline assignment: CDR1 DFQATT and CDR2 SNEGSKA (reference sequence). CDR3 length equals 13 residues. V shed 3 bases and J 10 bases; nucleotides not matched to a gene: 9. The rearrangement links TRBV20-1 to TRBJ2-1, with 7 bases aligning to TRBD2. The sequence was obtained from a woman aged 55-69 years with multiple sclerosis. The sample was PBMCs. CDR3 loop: CSASREVVREQFF. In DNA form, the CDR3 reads TGCAGTGCTAGTCGGGAGGTGGTCAGAGAGCAGTTCTTC.